The clone carrying this T cell receptor beta chain came up once. The data were produced by immunoSEQ multiplex PCR, yet TCRdb's version contains in-frame clones alone and is incomplete. The data show more than 35,000 clones, approximately 91% seen once. The entry originates in a study of T cell changes during pregnancy in multiple sclerosis. CDR3 length equals 15 residues. Germline values: CDR1 SGHRS, CDR2 YFSETQ. Trimming stripped 0 bases from V and 3 bases from J, with 13 bases between. The receptor was derived from a female donor with multiple sclerosis, enrolled in a pregnancy study. Sequenced here: CD8+ T cells from peripheral blood mononuclear cells, sampled after pregnancy. The chain couples TRBV5-1 to TRBJ2-7; the D gene is possibly TRBD1 (6 bases). CDR3 loop: CASSLGDNVRYEQYF. The CDR3, as DNA: TGCGCCAGCAGCTTGGGGGACAACGTCCGCTACGAGCAGTACTTC. The variable domain in full, with the rest retrieved from reference TRBV5-1 and TRBJ2-7, is KAGVTQTPRYLIKTRGQQVTLSCSPISGHRSVSWYQQTPGQGLQFLFEYFSETQRNKGNFPGRFSGRQFSNSRSEMNVSTLELGDSALYLCASSLGDNVRYEQYFGPGTRLTVT.